This T cell receptor (beta chain) was sequenced in a study of T cell responses to AZD1222 COVID-19 vaccine. Study-level findings and limits: The donor group comprised mostly white British people and more females; the analysis possibly underestimated clonal diversity.

About this clone: Antigen specificity is unknown.

Pooling was applied to second doses at about 4 or about 12 weeks. There are 14 residues in the CDR3. The V gene end was trimmed by 3 bases and the J gene end by 1 base; junction bases not matched to a gene: 0. Germline-derived CDR1 and CDR2 are SGHRS and YFSETQ. Here immunoSEQ multiplex PCR was the method, and the copy in TCRdb shows in-frame clones only, minus some. The data contain around 120,000 clones, roughly 89% of them seen just once; the ten biggest clones take up about 1.1%. The chain recombines TRBV5-1 with TRBJ1-1, with 10 bases matching TRBD1. Sequencing was performed on peripheral blood, taken 28 days after the second AZD1222 dose. The receptor's source is an adult who received the AZD1222 COVID-19 vaccine. The CDR3, as DNA: TGCGCCAGCAGCTGGACAGGGGGGAACACTGAAGCTTTCTTT. Protein: CASSWTGGNTEAFF.